These 11 T cell receptor beta chains were sequenced from one sample in a study of blood T cells in healthy people across ages. A second about 6 to 12 cycle PCR used barcoded and J-beta primers. TCRdb reprocessed the 5' RACE reads with MiXCR, giving one entry per CDR3 protein. The data hold some 1.7 million distinct CDR3 sequences, with approximately 28% observed a single time. The material sequenced was blood. Receptor source: a woman in her twenties or thirties in good health.

V usage is TRBV25-1 and J usage is TRBJ2-7, with D possibly matching TRBD1 (5 bases). Trimming cost V 6 bases and J 2 bases, with 11 bases left between them. The CDR3 runs 13 residues. Germline V gene data show CDR1 as MGHDK and CDR2 as SYGVNS. The CDR3 DNA follows: TGTGCCAGCAGGGATCAGGGAACCTACGAGCAGTACTTC. It specifies CASRDQGTYEQYF.

This clonotype was counted a single time. The conserved closing phenylalanine or tryptophan is absent in this CDR3, likely reflecting a read error. The rearrangement uses TRBV15 and TRBJ2-3; 10 positions match TRBD2. V was clipped by 5 bases and J by 6 bases; unmatched bases: 5. The CDR3 has 14 residues. Looked up from germline, CDR1 is LNHNV and CDR2 is YYDKDF (reference sequence). The CDR3 DNA sequence: TGTGCCACCAGCGGACTAGCGGCCTCGGATACGCAGTATTGT. Translated: CATSGLAASDTQYC.

The rearrangement links TRBV7-3 to TRBJ1-2; D gene uncertain. V was cut by 0 bases and J by 8 bases, with 10 bases left in between. This CDR3 has 13 amino acids. Per germline, CDR1 SGHTA and CDR2 FQGTGA. The CDR3 nucleotides are TGTGCCAGCAGCTTAACCCCTACAGACGGCTACACCTTC. It codes for CASSLTPTDGYTF.

In this sample, this clonotype turned up a few times. J is TRBJ1-6 and V is TRBV5-5; D ambiguous. Germline V gene sequence: CDR1 SGHKS, CDR2 YYEKEE (reference sequence). V was cut by 0 bases and J by 9 bases, with 25 bases left in between. The CDR3 loop spans 19 amino acids. The chain's CDR3 is CASSLDSGLGAVWGSPLHF. For the CDR3, the DNA is TGTGCCAGCAGCTTGGACTCCGGCCTCGGAGCAGTGTGGGGTTCACCCCTCCACTTT.

In its sample, this clonotype was seen once. V usage is TRBV10-3 and J usage is TRBJ2-3; TRBD2 might be the D (6 bases). Trimming took off 6 bases at V and 4 bases at J, with 8 bases between the two ends. The length of the CDR3 is 12 residues. The germline V gene encodes CDR1 ENHRY and CDR2 SYGVKD. This CDR3 is CAIRGGPDTQYF. The DNA of the CDR3 is TGTGCCATCAGGGGGGGTCCAGATACGCAGTATTTT.

V is TRBV5-1 and J is TRBJ2-1, with unresolved D. Trimming left V 5 bases short and J 8 bases short, with 14 bases between. Germline assignment: CDR1 SGHRS and CDR2 YFSETQ. The CDR3 spans 13 residues. DNA for the CDR3: TGCGCCAGCAGGGATGGCGCAGGCCATGAGCAGTTCTTC. Translated: CASRDGAGHEQFF. Full variable domain (missing parts from reference TRBV5-1 and TRBJ2-1): KAGVTQTPRYLIKTRGQQVTLSCSPISGHRSVSWYQQTPGQGLQFLFEYFSETQRNKGNFPGRFSGRQFSNSRSEMNVSTLELGDSALYLCASRDGAGHEQFFGPGTRLTVL.

This rearrangement joins TRBV30 to TRBJ1-5; possible D gene TRBD1, 5 bases. The CDR3 is made up of 16 amino acids. Germline CDR1 is GTSNPN and CDR2 is SVGIG (reference sequence). V was shortened by 5 bases and J by 2 bases, with 19 bases between the two germline ends. The CDR3 sequence is CAWSRGEPYGNQPQHF. The CDR3 coding sequence is TGTGCCTGGTCACGGGGGGAGCCGTATGGCAATCAGCCCCAGCATTTT.

In its sample, this clonotype was seen a few times. V usage is TRBV28 and J usage is TRBJ1-1; unclear D gene. The CDR3 totals 14 residues. V gave up 8 bases and J gave up 0 bases, with 13 bases separating them. Germline assignment: CDR1 MDHEN and CDR2 SYDVKM. The CDR3 DNA sequence: TGTGCCAGCTGTACTCGGCCCATGAACACTGAAGCTTTCTTT. Its translation: CASCTRPMNTEAFF.

The table lists this clonotype with many counts. The rearrangement links TRBV20-1 to TRBJ2-4; possible D gene TRBD2, 5 bases. Per germline, CDR1 DFQATT and CDR2 SNEGSKA (reference sequence). Trimming took 3 bases from V and 4 from J, leaving 10 bases between them. The CDR3 spans 13 residues. CDR3 sequence (DNA): TGCAGTGCTAGCTCCGGGAATAAAAACATTCAGTACTTC. It yields the protein CSASSGNKNIQYF.

The chain couples TRBV20-1 to TRBJ2-1; 7 bases are shared with TRBD1. The V and J ends lost 6 bases and 5 bases, in that order; junction bases with no gene match: 10. The CDR3 has 14 residues. Looked up from germline, CDR1 is DFQATT and CDR2 is SNEGSKA (reference sequence). The CDR3 DNA reads TGCAGTGCCTTCTTGACCGGGACAGACAATGAGCAGTTCTTC. Translating gives CSAFLTGTDNEQFF.

The V gene is TRBV5-1, the J gene TRBJ2-2; tentative D call: TRBD2 (5 bases). The CDR3 loop spans 14 amino acids. Trimming took 0 bases from V and 7 from J, leaving 10 bases between them. In germline, CDR1 is SGHRS, CDR2 YFSETQ. The CDR3 sequence: CASSLVGDVGELFF. CDR3 coding DNA: TGCGCCAGCAGCTTGGTCGGGGATGTCGGGGAGCTGTTTTTT.